One and the same sample provided the 13 T cell receptor beta chains below, sequenced in a study of control samples from healthy donors and cancer patients. TCRdb's table, derived via immunoSEQ multiplex PCR, lists solely in-frame clones and lacks some. The data show about 150,000 clones, 80% to 90% seen once. The sequencing input was blood. The source of these receptors is a man aged 18 to 30 in good health.

This rearrangement joins TRBV27 to TRBJ1-6; D is undetermined. The CDR3 totals 13 residues. With 6 bases removed from V and 11 bases from J, the gap between germline ends came to 14 bases. Germline loops: CDR1 MNHEY, CDR2 SMNVEV (reference sequence). CDR3 sequence: CASRFGPQTPLHF. The CDR3 region has the DNA TGTGCCAGCAGATTCGGGCCTCAAACACCCCTCCACTTT.

The genes are TRBV7-2 and TRBJ1-6; D may be TRBD1 (5 bases). The germline gives CDR1 SGHTA, CDR2 FQGNSA. The V end was cut by 5 bases, the J end by 4 bases, with 18 bases between. CDR3 length: 17 amino acids. This CDR3 is CASSPGRAGGYNSPLHF. In nucleotides, the CDR3 is TGTGCCAGCAGCCCAGGGCGGGCCGGGGGTTATAATTCACCCCTCCACTTT.

This chain links TRBV2 with TRBJ1-3, with 9 bases lining up with TRBD1. The trim removed 0 bases at V and 0 bases at J, leaving 6 bases unmatched. Per the germline V gene, CDR1 is SNHLY and CDR2 is FYNNEI. The CDR3 sequence is 18 residues long. CDR3 nucleotides: TGTGCCAGCAGTGAAGCGGGGGGACAGGGATTCTCTGGAAACACCATATATTTT. The encoded protein is CASSEAGGQGFSGNTIYF.

The chain has TRBV7-6 and TRBJ2-3; D remains unclear. CDR3 size: 13 residues. Deletions cut 3 bases from V and 6 bases from J, with 10 bases between. Per the germline V gene, CDR1 is SGHVS and CDR2 is FNYEAQ. The CDR3, as DNA: TGTGCCAGCAGCTTGGTCGACCGGGATACGCAGTATTTT. It translates to CASSLVDRDTQYF.

The chain is built from TRBV9 and TRBJ1-6, with D possibly matching TRBD1 (6 bases). Germline CDR1 reads SGDLS; CDR2 reads YYNGEE. Trimming left V 5 bases short and J 5 bases short, with 8 bases between. The CDR3 length is 13 residues. CDR3 in DNA: TGTGCCAGCAGGGACAGCGATAATTCACCCCTCCACTTT. Amino acid sequence: CASRDSDNSPLHF.

V and J are TRBV12-3 or TRBV12-4 and TRBJ2-5; D may be TRBD1 (6 bases). V shed 6 bases and J shed 5 bases, with 13 bases lying between them. This CDR3 comprises 13 residues. The CDR3 sequence: CASSPGTSETQYF. CDR3 in DNA: TGTGCCAGCAGCCCCGGGACATCCGAGACCCAGTACTTC.

The chain has TRBV27 and TRBJ1-6, with D possibly matching TRBD1 (5 bases). Germline assignment: CDR1 MNHEY and CDR2 SMNVEV (reference sequence). V dropped 6 bases and J dropped 7 bases, with 16 bases sitting between them. The CDR3 loop spans 15 amino acids. CDR3 in DNA: TGTGCCAGCAGGACGGAACCCGGACAAAATTCACCCCTCCACTTT. It yields the protein CASRTEPGQNSPLHF.

The chain combines TRBV11-2 with TRBJ2-3, with D tentatively TRBD1 (6 bases). The germline V gene encodes CDR1 SGHAT and CDR2 FQNNGV. Between the trimmed V and J ends, which lost 5 bases and 5 bases, there was a span of 20 bases. CDR3 length: 16 amino acids. The CDR3 sequence: CASSASGLGRGDTQYF. The CDR3 DNA reads as TGTGCCAGCAGCGCGAGTGGCCTGGGCAGGGGAGATACGCAGTATTTT.

This chain joins TRBV7-2 and TRBJ2-7; 10 nucleotides agree with TRBD2. Germline trimming cut 1 base from V and 3 bases from J; bases unmatched to any gene: 6. This CDR3 contains 16 residues. CDR1 SGHTA and CDR2 FQGNSA come from the germline V gene. The CDR3 region is CASSLGTSGANYEQYF. For the CDR3, the DNA is TGTGCCAGCAGCTTAGGAACTAGCGGGGCGAACTACGAGCAGTACTTC.

This rearrangement joins TRBV6-5 to TRBJ2-3; D not resolved. This CDR3 contains 13 residues. Trimming removed 6 bases at V and 3 bases at J, with 10 bases between. Germline V gene data show CDR1 as MNHEY and CDR2 as SVGAGI. This CDR3 reads CASSSTRTDTQYF. DNA of the CDR3: TGTGCCAGCAGCTCGACACGAACAGATACGCAGTATTTT.

Details on this clone: The sample contains more than one DNA sequence encoding this CDR3. V is TRBV5-6 and J is TRBJ2-3; no clear D. The germline V and J ends were trimmed by 1 base and 0 bases, with 6 bases remaining between them. Germline CDR1 is SGHDT and CDR2 is YYEEEE. The CDR3 has 14 amino acids. The CDR3 reads CASSLSQSTDTQYF. Written as DNA, the CDR3 is TGTGCCAGCAGCTTGAGCCAAAGCACAGATACGCAGTATTTT.

This clone was observed a few times. This CDR3 reads CASSYSVRVVGKLFF. The DNA for the CDR3 is TGTGCCAGCAGTTACTCGGTGAGGGTGGTCGGAAAACTGTTTTTT. The chain employs TRBV6-2 or TRBV6-3 and TRBJ1-4; D remains unclear. CDR3 size: 15 residues. The ends were cut back, 0 bases at V and 10 bases at J, with 15 bases in the middle. Germline loops: CDR1 MNHEY, CDR2 SVGEGT.

V is TRBV6-5 and J is TRBJ2-3; possible D gene TRBD2, 6 bases. Trimming pared 10 bases from V and 3 bases from J, leaving 11 bases between. This CDR3 comprises 12 residues. The germline V gene encodes CDR1 MNHEY and CDR2 SVGAGI. CDR3 sequence: CATWGTTDTQYF. CDR3 sequence (DNA): TGTGCCACGTGGGGGACTACAGATACGCAGTATTTT.